This TCR beta chain was captured in a study of shared clonotypes between healthy human individuals. Sequencing was performed with immunoSEQ multiplex PCR; in TCRdb, only in-frame clones are kept and a portion is missing. The sample gives more than 2 million clones, approximately 94% of which show up once; 0.1% to 0.15% is in the top ten. The specimen sequenced was naive CD4+ T cells sorted from blood. This sample's subset: CD45RA+ positively selected. This receptor was identified in a man in his late teens or twenties in good health.

CDR3 in amino acids: CASAGPQETQYF. For the CDR3, the DNA is TGTGCCAGCGCAGGCCCTCAAGAGACCCAGTACTTC. The V gene is TRBV6-6, the J gene TRBJ2-5, with D uncertain. Looked up from germline, CDR1 is MNHNY and CDR2 is SVGAGI (reference sequence). The CDR3 covers 12 residues. Trimming pared 8 bases from V and 2 bases from J, leaving 9 bases between.